Shown below are 20 T cell receptor beta chains from a single sample sequenced in a study of blood T cell repertoires in COVID-19. The assay was immunoSEQ multiplex PCR, and TCRdb's table has in-frame clones only and misses some. The table records under 200,000 clones, 83% of them present only once. The sequencing input was peripheral blood. Receptors were obtained from a human donor in a cohort sampled during active COVID-19.

The chain combines TRBV27 with TRBJ2-2; TRBD1 matches 7 bases. J was trimmed by 8 bases and V by 0 bases; bases with no gene match: 6. The CDR3 covers 15 residues. The germline V gene has CDR1 MNHEY and CDR2 SMNVEV (reference sequence). CDR3 in amino acids: CASSLSSGTVGELFF. The CDR3 DNA sequence: TGTGCCAGCAGTTTATCCTCCGGGACAGTAGGGGAGCTGTTTTTT.

The V call is TRBV12-5, the J call TRBJ1-5; D is possibly TRBD1 (5 bases). V was clipped by 4 bases and J by 10 bases, with 17 bases between them. Germline assignment: CDR1 LGHNT and CDR2 FRNRAP. This CDR3 has 14 amino acids. The chain's CDR3 is CASGSAGPTFPQHF. CDR3 DNA: TGTGCTAGTGGTTCGGCGGGACCGACTTTCCCCCAGCATTTT. Using reference TRBV12-5 and TRBJ1-5 for the parts outside the CDR3, the full variable domain is DARVTQTPRHKVTEMGQEVTMRCQPILGHNTVFWYRQTMMQGLELLAYFRNRAPLDDSGMPKDRFSAEMPDATLATLKIQPSEPRDSAVYFCASGSAGPTFPQHFGDGTRLSIL.

This sequence joins TRBV7-6 and TRBJ2-7; possible D gene TRBD1, 5 bases. The CDR3 runs to 13 residues. Trimming took 0 bases from V and 6 from J, leaving 9 bases between them. The germline V gene has CDR1 SGHVS and CDR2 FNYEAQ. The CDR3 region has the DNA TGTGCCAGCAGCTTAGCGCTCAGGGTCGAGCAGTACTTC. Its translation is CASSLALRVEQYF.

CDR3 amino acids: CASSLGERETQYF. In DNA, the CDR3 is TGTGCCAGCAGCTTAGGGGAGAGGGAGACCCAGTACTTC. V usage is TRBV11-1 and J usage is TRBJ2-5, with a weak D call TRBD2 (5 bases). The CDR3 loop spans 13 amino acids. Trimming took 1 base from V and 5 from J, leaving 8 bases between them. Germline-derived CDR1 and CDR2 are SGHAT and FQDESV (reference sequence).

The gene calls are TRBV5-4 and TRBJ1-3; the D is unclear. The CDR3 covers 13 residues. V dropped 2 bases and J dropped 4 bases, with 7 bases sitting between them. CDR1 SGHNT and CDR2 YYREEE come from the germline V gene (reference sequence). This chain's CDR3 is CASSLPTGNTIYF. For the CDR3, the DNA is TGTGCCAGCAGCTTACCGACAGGAAACACCATATATTTT.

V gene TRBV7-9 combines with J gene TRBJ2-7; TRBD1 agrees at 9 bases. This CDR3 is 15 amino acids long. V gave up 5 bases and J gave up 3 bases; unmatched junction bases: 8. Germline loops: CDR1 SEHNR, CDR2 FQNEAQ (reference sequence). CDR3 sequence reads: CASSATGTGYYEQYF. CDR3 coding DNA: TGTGCCAGCAGCGCAACCGGGACAGGGTACTACGAGCAGTACTTC.

This clone was observed once. The rearrangement joins TRBV7-9 to TRBJ1-2; D gene uncertain. Germline V lookup: CDR1 SEHNR, CDR2 FQNEAQ (reference sequence). Trimming took 3 bases from V and 4 from J, leaving 9 bases between them. This CDR3 region has 13 residues. The chain's CDR3 is CASSFRATYGYTF. Here the CDR3 DNA reads TGTGCCAGCAGCTTTAGAGCCACCTATGGCTACACCTTC.

V usage is TRBV19 and J usage is TRBJ1-6, with 10 nucleotides matching TRBD1. This CDR3 is 13 amino acids long. Germline V gene sequence: CDR1 LNHDA, CDR2 SQIVND (reference sequence). The V segment lost 6 bases and the J segment 9 bases; nucleotides outside the gene matches: 2. The CDR3 sequence: CASRRTGGSPLHF. DNA for the CDR3: TGTGCCAGTAGGCGGACAGGGGGTTCACCCCTCCACTTT.

The chain carries TRBV18 and TRBJ2-1; 7 bases agree with TRBD2. The junction had 5 bases not matched to a gene; V was cut back by 2 bases and J by 4 bases. This CDR3 region has 15 residues. Germline V CDR1 and CDR2: KGHSH, LQKENI. This CDR3 is CASSPSQGGYNEQFF. In DNA form, the CDR3 reads TGTGCCAGCTCACCAAGTCAGGGAGGGTACAATGAGCAGTTCTTC.

The sample holds one count of this clone. The rearrangement joins TRBV6-6 to TRBJ2-7; 7 nucleotides align to TRBD2. Trimming at V came to 10 bases and at J to 4 bases, leaving 10 bases not matched to a gene. This CDR3 comprises 13 residues. CDR1 MNHNY and CDR2 SVGAGI come from the germline V gene (reference sequence). Here the CDR3 reads CAISEGGWYEQYF. Here the CDR3 DNA reads TGTGCCATCTCTGAGGGAGGGTGGTACGAGCAGTACTTC.

The J gene is TRBJ1-4, the V gene TRBV28; D call uncertain. V was cut by 7 bases and J by 0 bases, with 12 bases left in between. The length of the CDR3 is 15 residues. Germline CDR1 reads MDHEN; CDR2 reads SYDVKM. The DNA for the CDR3 is TGTGCCAGCAAATCCACCGGGACAACTAATGAAAAACTGTTTTTT. Protein: CASKSTGTTNEKLFF.

This CDR3 is CASSVDGGADEQYF. The CDR3 nucleotides read TGTGCCAGCAGCGTAGATGGGGGGGCTGACGAGCAGTACTTC. The rearrangement links TRBV9 to TRBJ2-7, with D possibly TRBD2 on 7 matching bases. The ends were cut back, 0 bases at V and 5 bases at J, with 12 bases in the middle. Germline-derived CDR1 and CDR2 are SGDLS and YYNGEE. The CDR3 extends over 14 amino acids.

Note on this clone: Other DNA sequences within the sample encode an identical CDR3. This chain connects TRBV5-1 to TRBJ2-5, with D tentatively TRBD2 (5 bases). In germline, CDR1 is SGHRS, CDR2 YFSETQ. This CDR3 comprises 13 residues. The V gene lost 4 bases and the J gene lost 1 base, with 8 bases spanning the gap. CDR3: CASSLGVQETQYF. CDR3 nucleotide sequence: TGCGCCAGCAGCCTCGGGGTCCAAGAGACCCAGTACTTC.

The chain is built from TRBV6-5 and TRBJ1-2, with D possibly matching TRBD1 (6 bases). The germline V gene has CDR1 MNHEY and CDR2 SVGAGI. V was shortened by 0 bases and J by 3 bases, with 11 bases between the two germline ends. The CDR3 has 15 residues. The CDR3 loop is CASSYSDRLDYGYTF. CDR3 DNA: TGTGCCAGCAGTTACTCAGACAGGTTGGACTATGGCTACACCTTC.

Here the CDR3 DNA reads TGCGCCAGCAGCCAAAAGGGACAGGGGGGGCCAATGAACACTGAAGCTTTCTTT. It yields the protein CASSQKGQGGPMNTEAFF. The rearrangement uses TRBV4-1 and TRBJ1-1, with 11 bases aligning to TRBD1. Germline loops: CDR1 MGHRA, CDR2 YSYEKL. The CDR3 has 18 residues. V dropped 2 bases and J dropped 0; count of bases not matched to a gene: 8.

The rearrangement uses TRBV6-6 and TRBJ2-7, with D unresolved. From germline, CDR1 is MNHNY and CDR2 SVGAGI (reference sequence). With 6 bases removed from V and 3 bases from J, the gap between germline ends came to 6 bases. The CDR3 has 11 residues. CDR3 loop: CASSAGYEQYF. CDR3 nucleotide sequence: TGTGCCAGCAGCGCCGGCTACGAGCAGTACTTC.

The V gene is TRBV5-6, the J gene TRBJ2-7; TRBD1 matches at 7 bases. The CDR3 is made up of 14 amino acids. Trimming removed 4 bases from V and 1 base from J; junction bases left unmatched: 5. Germline assignment: CDR1 SGHDT and CDR2 YYEEEE. For the CDR3, the DNA is TGTGCCAGCAGCCGCCGGGACAGTTCCTACGAGCAGTACTTC. Protein: CASSRRDSSYEQYF.

V is TRBV5-6 and J is TRBJ2-1; 9 positions agree with TRBD1. J was trimmed by 3 bases and V by 3 bases; bases with no gene match: 4. The germline gives CDR1 SGHDT, CDR2 YYEEEE. This CDR3 has 15 amino acids. CDR3 DNA sequence: TGTGCCAGCAGCTGGGGACAGGGAAGCTACAATGAGCAGTTCTTC. Its protein product is CASSWGQGSYNEQFF.

This clone was seen a single time. The chain carries TRBV28 and TRBJ1-6; D is uncertain. Trimming pared 6 bases from V and 4 bases from J, leaving 16 bases between. Germline CDR1 and CDR2: MDHEN and SYDVKM. The CDR3 totals 16 residues. The CDR3, as DNA: TGTGCCAGCAGACCCACTCAAGGCGGGTATAATTCACCCCTCCACTTT. Amino acid sequence: CASRPTQGGYNSPLHF.

The CDR3 nucleotides read TGTGCCAGCAGTAAGAACGCAGACAGGGGAGGCGAGCAGTACTTC. As protein: CASSKNADRGGEQYF. This sequence joins TRBV6-6 and TRBJ2-7; TRBD1 matches 8 bases. Germline V CDR1 and CDR2: MNHNY, SVGAGI (reference sequence). The CDR3 is made up of 15 amino acids. Trimming removed 5 bases from V and 6 bases from J; junction bases left unmatched: 12.